A single sample is the source of the 17 T cell receptor beta chains below, sequenced in a study of cytomegalovirus exposure and HLA in healthy donors. Primers included in the PCR were 60 Vbeta and 13 Jbeta primers. The table came from immunoSEQ multiplex PCR; TCRdb's copy has only in-frame clones and leaves some out. This table has fewer than 200,000 clones, roughly 81% appearing once. The sequencing sample was made of PBMCs. Receptors originate from a man aged 18 to 30 in good health and CMV-seropositive.

The J gene is TRBJ2-1, the V gene TRBV4-3, with D possibly being TRBD1 (5 bases). Between the trimmed V and J ends, which lost 4 bases and 10 bases, there was a span of 17 bases. The CDR3 is 14 residues long. Germline-derived CDR1 and CDR2 are LGHNA and YSLEER. The CDR3 bases are TGCGCCAGCAGCCCTGGGGCAGGCTCGAACGAGCAGTTCTTC. It translates to CASSPGAGSNEQFF.

The V and J genes are TRBV5-1 and TRBJ2-7, with TRBD1 identical over 8 bases. Germline values: CDR1 SGHRS, CDR2 YFSETQ. The CDR3 contains 14 residues. J was trimmed by 4 bases and V by 4 bases; bases with no gene match: 7. This CDR3 reads CASSPIGQGYEQYF. CDR3 sequence (DNA): TGCGCCAGCAGCCCGATTGGACAGGGTTACGAGCAGTACTTC.

The chain combines TRBV27 with TRBJ2-7; D perhaps matches TRBD1 (5 bases). This CDR3 contains 13 residues. CDR1 is MNHEY, CDR2 SMNVEV, per germline (reference sequence). The V gene lost 6 bases and the J gene lost 5 bases, with 14 bases spanning the gap. The CDR3 nucleotides are TGTGCCAGCAGACGAATGCAGGGTCACGAGCAGTACTTC. Encoded protein: CASRRMQGHEQYF.

The chain joins TRBV7-6 to TRBJ1-3; possibly TRBD1 for D (6 bases). This CDR3 spans 16 amino acids. V was shortened by 2 bases and J by 8 bases, with 19 bases between the two germline ends. Germline loops: CDR1 SGHVS, CDR2 FNYEAQ. This CDR3 is CASSLNPPRTEDTIYF. The CDR3 DNA follows: TGTGCCAGCAGCTTAAATCCGCCCCGGACAGAAGACACCATATATTTT.

The J gene is TRBJ2-7, the V gene TRBV11-2; TRBD2 matches at 8 bases. Per the germline V gene, CDR1 is SGHAT and CDR2 is FQNNGV. This CDR3 has 15 residues. Trimming at V came to 1 base and at J to 2 bases, leaving 4 bases not matched to a gene. Here the CDR3 DNA reads TGTGCCAGCAGCTTAGCGGGGGGGCCTACCTACGAGCAGTACTTC. Protein: CASSLAGGPTYEQYF.

Regarding this clone: The junction and the germline gene differ at one end; a read error may be behind it. V and J are TRBV6-5 and TRBJ2-7; possible D gene TRBD2, 5 bases. The germline gives CDR1 MNHEY, CDR2 SVGAGI. The CDR3 runs 13 residues. The CDR3 bases are TGTGCCAGCAGTCCAGGCTCCGGAGGACGAATTTGCTTC. Protein: CASSPGSGGRICF.

The V and J genes are TRBV15 and TRBJ2-3; tentatively, D is TRBD1 (6 bases). V lost 5 bases and J lost 4, with 16 bases in between. Germline V lookup: CDR1 LNHNV, CDR2 YYDKDF (reference sequence). The CDR3 has 15 amino acids. The CDR3 protein is CATSPRQARSDTQYF. As DNA, the CDR3 is TGTGCCACCAGCCCTCGACAGGCCCGGTCAGATACGCAGTATTTT.

This clone has more than one count but fewer than ten. The chain carries TRBV7-9 and TRBJ1-1, with D unclear. This CDR3 has 12 residues. Between the trimmed V and J ends, which lost 5 bases and 7 bases, there was a span of 11 bases. CDR1 and CDR2 from the germline V gene are SEHNR and FQNEAQ (reference sequence). CDR3 in amino acids: CASSPSGIEAFF. The CDR3 nucleotides read TGTGCCAGCAGCCCCTCAGGTATTGAAGCTTTCTTT.

The rearrangement uses TRBV4-2 and TRBJ1-6; perhaps TRBD1 as D (6 bases). The CDR3 loop spans 15 amino acids. The germline CDR1 and CDR2 sequences are LGHNA and YNFKEQ. Trimming shortened V by 0 bases and J by 5 bases, and 8 bases separated the two germline ends. The CDR3 protein is CASSQEQGDNSPLHF. The CDR3 coding sequence is TGTGCCAGCAGCCAAGAACAGGGCGATAATTCACCCCTCCACTTT.

The rearrangement links TRBV7-3 to TRBJ1-1; D uncertain. CDR1 is SGHTA and CDR2 is FQGTGA in the germline V gene. The CDR3 has 15 residues. V lost 5 bases and J lost 0, with 13 bases in between. DNA for the CDR3: TGTGCCAGCAGCCCAGTTGGTACATTGAACACTGAAGCTTTCTTT. Translating gives CASSPVGTLNTEAFF.

This clone has only one observation. The chain combines TRBV4-3 with TRBJ1-2; TRBD1 agrees at 8 bases. The CDR3 has 14 amino acids. Germline lookup yields CDR1 LGHNA and CDR2 YSLEER. Trimming took 4 bases from V and 4 from J; bases not matched to a gene: 5. CDR3 in amino acids: CASSLDRGGYGYTF. As DNA, the CDR3 is TGCGCCAGCAGCCTCGACAGGGGCGGCTATGGCTACACCTTC.

V gene TRBV5-1 combines with J gene TRBJ1-2; maybe TRBD1 (6 bases). Between the trimmed V and J ends, which lost 0 bases and 0 bases, there was a span of 12 bases. The CDR3 length is 16 residues. Germline CDR1 is SGHRS and CDR2 is YFSETQ. The CDR3 DNA is TGCGCCAGCAGCTTGGTTTCTCCAGGGGCTAACTATGGCTACACCTTC. Translated, it gives CASSLVSPGANYGYTF.

This sequence joins TRBV30 and TRBJ1-6, with TRBD1 matching 8 bases. The germline CDR1 and CDR2 sequences are GTSNPN and SVGIG (reference sequence). The CDR3 is made up of 12 amino acids. Losses at the gene ends were 7 bases for V and 6 bases for J; bases not matched to a gene: 2. The CDR3 reads CAYTGGNSPLHF. In nucleotides, the CDR3 is TGTGCCTACACAGGGGGTAATTCACCCCTCCACTTT. Together with reference TRBV30 and TRBJ1-6, the CDR3 gives the full variable domain: SQTIHQWPATLVQPVGSPLSLECTVEGTSNPNLYWYRQAAGRGLQLLFYSVGIGQISSEVPQNLSASRPQDRQFILSSKKLLLSDSGFYLCAYTGGNSPLHFGNGTRLTVT.

The rearrangement uses TRBV30 and TRBJ1-1; tentatively, D is TRBD1 (5 bases). The CDR3 covers 14 residues. CDR1 is GTSNPN, CDR2 SVGIG, per germline (reference sequence). V was pared by 5 bases and J by 3 bases, with 16 bases between. CDR3 sequence: CAWYKGRMYTEAFF. The CDR3 nucleotides read TGTGCCTGGTACAAGGGGAGGATGTACACTGAAGCTTTCTTT.

A single count supports this clone. This chain uses TRBV2 with TRBJ1-1; D might be TRBD1 (6 bases). Trimming pared 11 bases from V and 5 bases from J, leaving 18 bases between. Germline assignment: CDR1 SNHLY and CDR2 FYNNEI. This CDR3 is 13 amino acids long. CDR3: CAGAEAQGTEAFF. CDR3 DNA: TGTGCCGGAGCTGAGGCTCAGGGGACTGAAGCTTTCTTT.

V gene TRBV2 combines with J gene TRBJ1-5; D might be TRBD1 (6 bases). The germline gives CDR1 SNHLY, CDR2 FYNNEI. There are 15 residues in the CDR3. V lost 6 bases and J 0 bases, leaving 12 bases between the germline ends. The CDR3 loop is CASREDRYSNQPQHF. The DNA for the CDR3 is TGTGCCAGCAGAGAGGACAGATATAGCAATCAGCCCCAGCATTTT. The whole variable domain, remainder taken from reference TRBV2 and TRBJ1-5, is EPEVTQTPSHQVTQMGQEVILRCVPISNHLYFYWYRQILGQKVEFLVSFYNNEISEKSEIFDDQFSVERPDGSNFTLKIRSTKLEDSAMYFCASREDRYSNQPQHFGDGTRLSIL.

The gene calls are TRBV10-3 and TRBJ1-2; tentatively, D is TRBD1 (6 bases). The germline gives CDR1 ENHRY, CDR2 SYGVKD. There are 13 residues in the CDR3. Trimming took 11 bases from V and 3 from J, leaving 16 bases between them. CDR3 region: CAGINRDHYGYTF. The CDR3 DNA reads as TGTGCCGGAATTAACAGGGACCACTATGGCTACACCTTC.